The 26 T cell receptor beta chains given below trace back to one sample, sequenced in a study of T cell responses to AZD1222 COVID-19 vaccine. The repertoire was sequenced with immunoSEQ multiplex PCR; TCRdb's copy has only in-frame clones and lacks some. The top ten hold approximately 1.8% of the sample, which has 150,000 to 180,000 clones, 90% seen once. Sequencing used peripheral blood, obtained on day 0 of AZD1222 vaccination. The source is an adult in good health.

This chain connects TRBV6-4 to TRBJ1-2; 7 positions match TRBD1. Germline CDR1 is MRHNA and CDR2 is SNTAGT. Trimming at V came to 4 bases and at J to 4 bases, leaving 9 bases not matched to a gene. The CDR3 spans 15 residues. For the CDR3, the DNA is TGTGCCAGCAGTGTCGACAGGGATGTTAGCTATGGCTACACCTTC. Translation gives CASSVDRDVSYGYTF.

The chain combines TRBV4-2 with TRBJ1-2; TRBD1 might be the D (6 bases). V lost 0 bases and J lost 1, with 9 bases in between. CDR3 length: 15 residues. Germline V CDR1 and CDR2: LGHNA, YNFKEQ. The CDR3 protein is CASSQESGVNYGYTF. CDR3 DNA sequence: TGTGCCAGCAGCCAAGAATCAGGGGTTAACTATGGCTACACCTTC.

CDR3: CASSLGASGRIDEQFF. The CDR3 nucleotides read TGTGCCAGCAGCTTAGGGGCTAGCGGGAGGATAGATGAGCAGTTCTTC. V gene TRBV11-3 combines with J gene TRBJ2-1; TRBD2 aligns across 11 bases. Germline trimming cut 1 base from V and 8 bases from J; bases unmatched to any gene: 7. CDR3 length equals 16 residues. Looked up from germline, CDR1 is SGHNT and CDR2 is YENEEA.

The CDR3 here is CASRWDFNYEQYF. The CDR3 region has the DNA TGCGCCAGCAGATGGGACTTTAACTACGAGCAGTACTTC. V gene TRBV4-3 combines with J gene TRBJ2-7; tentative D call: TRBD2 (6 bases). CDR3 length: 13 residues. Germline V gene sequence: CDR1 LGHNA, CDR2 YSLEER. V was shortened by 6 bases and J by 3 bases, with 12 bases between the two germline ends.

V is TRBV20-1 and J is TRBJ2-5; maybe TRBD1 (6 bases). CDR1 is DFQATT, CDR2 SNEGSKA, per germline (reference sequence). V gave up 3 bases and J gave up 2 bases, with 16 bases separating them. The length of the CDR3 is 15 residues. The CDR3 loop reads CSASPHRELQETQYF. The CDR3 DNA reads as TGCAGTGCTAGTCCCCACAGGGAACTTCAAGAGACCCAGTACTTC.

The sample holds a few counts of this clone. The chain has TRBV9 and TRBJ2-2; D ambiguous. This CDR3 is built from 12 residues. V lost 6 bases and J 4 bases, leaving 7 bases between the germline ends. The germline V gene encodes CDR1 SGDLS and CDR2 YYNGEE. The CDR3 sequence: CASKKGTGELFF. The CDR3 nucleotides read TGTGCCAGCAAAAAGGGCACCGGGGAGCTGTTTTTT.

The chain carries TRBV5-6 and TRBJ2-5; D not resolved. Trimming shortened V by 4 bases and J by 4 bases, and 8 bases separated the two germline ends. The CDR3 extends over 12 amino acids. In germline, CDR1 is SGHDT, CDR2 YYEEEE. CDR3 nucleotides: TGTGCCAGCAGCGGCTTGTTAGAGACCCAGTACTTC. Residues: CASSGLLETQYF.

The chain has TRBV7-9 and TRBJ1-2; TRBD1 agrees at 7 bases. Trimming at V came to 4 bases and at J to 4 bases, leaving 12 bases not matched to a gene. Looked up from germline, CDR1 is SEHNR and CDR2 is FQNEAQ (reference sequence). There are 16 residues in the CDR3. The CDR3 reads CASSSSAGTAGYGYTF. The DNA for the CDR3 is TGTGCCAGCAGCTCCTCCGCCGGGACAGCCGGCTATGGCTACACCTTC.

This chain joins TRBV12-3 or TRBV12-4 and TRBJ2-7; 8 bases fit TRBD1. CDR3 size: 13 residues. V dropped 8 bases and J dropped 3; count of bases not matched to a gene: 6. The DNA of the CDR3 is TGTGCCAGCGGTAATACAGGGGGCTACGAGCAGTACTTC. Amino acid sequence: CASGNTGGYEQYF.

In regard to this clone: Other DNA sequences in this specimen translate into the identical CDR3. The chain carries TRBV18 and TRBJ1-2, with 8 positions matching TRBD1. Germline trimming cut 3 bases from V and 4 bases from J; bases unmatched to any gene: 1. The CDR3 contains 13 residues. Germline V gene lookup returns CDR1 KGHSH and CDR2 LQKENI. In nucleotides, the CDR3 is TGTGCCAGCTCACCCGGACAGGGCTATGGCTACACCTTC. Translation gives CASSPGQGYGYTF.

The gene calls are TRBV3-1 (or the pseudogene TRBV3-2) and TRBJ1-1; 8 positions match TRBD1. Germline-derived CDR1 and CDR2 are LGHDT and YNNKEL (reference sequence). CDR3 length equals 14 residues. V shed 4 bases, J shed 10 bases, and the junction held 11 bases outside the gene matches. The CDR3 protein is CASSPGQGRGVAFF. The DNA for the CDR3 is TGTGCCAGCAGCCCCGGACAGGGCCGAGGAGTAGCTTTCTTT.

The chain joins TRBV4-3 to TRBJ2-2, with 14 bases fitting TRBD2. Germline CDR1 and CDR2: LGHNA and YSLEER. The V gene end was trimmed by 0 bases and the J gene end by 4 bases; junction bases not matched to a gene: 4. CDR3 size: 18 residues. CDR3 region: CASSQEGLAGVSTGELFF. The CDR3 DNA reads TGCGCCAGCAGCCAAGAGGGACTAGCGGGAGTTAGCACCGGGGAGCTGTTTTTT.

CDR3 in amino acids: CASSREVPGELFF. The CDR3 DNA is TGTGCCAGCAGCCGTGAGGTACCCGGGGAGCTGTTTTTT. The V and J genes are TRBV11-3 and TRBJ2-2; no reliable D call. Germline CDR1 reads SGHNT; CDR2 reads YENEEA. Trimming shortened V by 5 bases and J by 6 bases, and 10 bases separated the two germline ends. The length of the CDR3 is 13 residues.

There are a few counts of this clone. V and J are TRBV11-2 and TRBJ2-2; TRBD2 aligns across 9 bases. CDR3 length: 18 amino acids. With 4 bases clipped from V and 4 bases from J, the junction kept 13 bases outside the gene matches. Germline lookup yields CDR1 SGHAT and CDR2 FQNNGV. DNA of the CDR3: TGTGCCAGCAGCTATACTATAGCGGGAGATCTCTTCACCGGGGAGCTGTTTTTT. This gives the protein CASSYTIAGDLFTGELFF.

This chain's CDR3 is CASSWSFNTGELFF. CDR3 in DNA: TGTGCCAGTAGTTGGTCCTTTAACACCGGGGAGCTGTTTTTT. The chain joins TRBV19 to TRBJ2-2; D is uncertain. The CDR3 length is 14 residues. Trimming took 5 bases from V and 2 from J, leaving 9 bases between them. Looked up from germline, CDR1 is LNHDA and CDR2 is SQIVND (reference sequence).

In this sample, this clone turned up a few times. The rearrangement links TRBV6-2 or TRBV6-3 to TRBJ2-1, with 10 bases fitting TRBD1. Germline values: CDR1 MNHEY, CDR2 SVGEGT. The length of the CDR3 is 17 residues. The junction had 11 bases not matched to a gene; V was cut back by 4 bases and J by 5 bases. The CDR3 DNA is TGTGCCAGCAGTTTCCTACCTTGGACAGGGGGGGACAATGAGCAGTTCTTC. It translates to CASSFLPWTGGDNEQFF.

J is TRBJ2-1 and V is TRBV19, with 9 bases that match TRBD2. Germline assignment: CDR1 LNHDA and CDR2 SQIVND (reference sequence). J was trimmed by 8 bases and V by 3 bases; bases with no gene match: 5. The CDR3 totals 14 residues. The CDR3 loop is CASSIQREVDEQFF. CDR3 nucleotides: TGTGCCAGTAGTATTCAGCGGGAGGTGGATGAGCAGTTCTTC.

The rearrangement links TRBV6-5 to TRBJ2-7, with 10 nucleotides matching TRBD2. Looked up from germline, CDR1 is MNHEY and CDR2 is SVGAGI. V trimming: 3 bases; J trimming: 10 bases; junction bases outside the gene matches: 12. This CDR3 is built from 15 residues. CDR3 sequence (DNA): TGTGCCAGCAGTTATAGCGGGAGGCCCAGCCATTCACAGTACTTC. It translates to CASSYSGRPSHSQYF.

The chain has TRBV6-5 and TRBJ2-7; TRBD1 aligns across 7 bases. This CDR3 contains 14 residues. With 5 bases clipped from V and 6 bases from J, the junction kept 10 bases outside the gene matches. From germline, CDR1 is MNHEY and CDR2 SVGAGI. The CDR3 DNA reads TGTGCCAGCAGTACTCTAGGACAGGCAGCCGAGCAGTACTTC. This translates into CASSTLGQAAEQYF.

The genes are TRBV27 and TRBJ2-3; the D gene is possibly TRBD2 (6 bases). V gave up 2 bases and J gave up 4 bases, with 22 bases separating them. Germline assignment: CDR1 MNHEY and CDR2 SMNVEV (reference sequence). This CDR3 has 18 residues. CDR3 DNA sequence: TGTGCCAGCAGTTTAAAGCCTCCCATATTTCCGGGGGCAGATACGCAGTATTTT. It yields the protein CASSLKPPIFPGADTQYF.

In its sample, this clone was seen once. V is TRBV7-9 and J is TRBJ2-1, with a tentative D call TRBD2 (5 bases). Trimming removed 0 bases from V and 8 bases from J, with 11 bases in between. Germline assignment: CDR1 SEHNR and CDR2 FQNEAQ (reference sequence). CDR3 length: 14 residues. The CDR3 here is CASSLAWSGDEQFF. The CDR3 DNA is TGTGCCAGCAGCTTAGCGTGGAGCGGAGATGAGCAGTTCTTC.

The chain links TRBV28 to TRBJ1-2, with a weak D call TRBD1 (5 bases). CDR1 MDHEN and CDR2 SYDVKM come from the germline V gene. The CDR3 is 13 residues long. The V and J ends lost 9 bases and 8 bases respectively, with 19 bases between them. CDR3: CASLGVRAEGYTF. The CDR3 nucleotides are TGTGCCAGTTTAGGGGTTAGGGCGGAGGGCTACACCTTC.

The chain employs TRBV5-8 and TRBJ2-7; 7 positions agree with TRBD1. This CDR3 contains 14 residues. V shed 0 bases and J 3 bases; nucleotides not matched to a gene: 3. Germline V gene sequence: CDR1 SGHTS, CDR2 YDEGEE. CDR3 sequence reads: CASSLAGTDYEQYF. The CDR3 region has the DNA TGTGCCAGCAGCTTGGCGGGGACAGACTACGAGCAGTACTTC.

The chain recombines TRBV7-9 with TRBJ2-5, with D unresolved. Germline CDR1 is SEHNR and CDR2 is FQNEAQ (reference sequence). CDR3 length equals 10 residues. The V end lost 8 bases, the J end lost 4 bases, and 5 bases lay between the germline ends. CDR3 DNA sequence: TGTGCCAGCGGGGTAGAGACCCAGTACTTC. Residues: CASGVETQYF. Full variable domain (missing parts from reference TRBV7-9 and TRBJ2-5): DTGVSQNPRHKITKRGQNVTFRCDPISEHNRLYWYRQTLGQGPEFLTYFQNEAQLEKSRLLSDRFSAERPKGSFSTLEIQRTEQGDSAMYLCASGVETQYFGPGTRLLVL.

The rearrangement joins TRBV12-3 or TRBV12-4 to TRBJ1-3; the D is unclear. Trimming left V 3 bases short and J 3 bases short, with 3 bases between. This CDR3 contains 12 residues. The CDR3 DNA follows: TGTGCCAGCAGTTTCCTTGGAAACACCATATATTTT. It yields the protein CASSFLGNTIYF.

The chain couples TRBV27 to TRBJ2-3, with 9 bases that match TRBD2. This CDR3 is 15 amino acids long. The junction had 3 bases not matched to a gene; V was cut back by 4 bases and J by 1 base. The germline V gene has CDR1 MNHEY and CDR2 SMNVEV (reference sequence). The CDR3 DNA reads TGTGCCAGCAGTTCTTGGACTAGCGGCACAGATACGCAGTATTTT. As protein: CASSSWTSGTDTQYF.